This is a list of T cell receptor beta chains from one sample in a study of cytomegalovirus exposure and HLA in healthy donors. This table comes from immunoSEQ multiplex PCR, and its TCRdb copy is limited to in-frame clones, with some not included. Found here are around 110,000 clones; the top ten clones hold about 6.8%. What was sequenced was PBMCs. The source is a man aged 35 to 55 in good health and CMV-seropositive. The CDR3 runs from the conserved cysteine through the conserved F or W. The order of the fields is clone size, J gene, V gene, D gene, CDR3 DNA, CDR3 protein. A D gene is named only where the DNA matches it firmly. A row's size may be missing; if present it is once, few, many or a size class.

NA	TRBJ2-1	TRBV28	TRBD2	TGTGCCAGCAGACTAGCGGGATCTCCGGGCGATGAGCAGTTCTTC	CASRLAGSPGDEQFF
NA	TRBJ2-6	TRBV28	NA	TGTGCCAGCAGTTCCCAATCCTTAAGACAGTCAATGTCTGGGGCCAACGTCCTGACTTTC	CASSSQSLRQSMSGANVLTF
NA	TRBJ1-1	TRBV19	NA	TGTGCCAGTAGGTCGCCAGGGCCTGGCACTGAAGCTTTCTTT	CASRSPGPGTEAFF
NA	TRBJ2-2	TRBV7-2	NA	TGTGCCAGCAGCCCCCGACAGGATACCGGGGAGCTGTTTTTT	CASSPRQDTGELFF
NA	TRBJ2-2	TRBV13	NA	TGTGCCAGCAGCTCACAAGACATCTCGAACACCGGGGAGCTGTTTTTT	CASSSQDISNTGELFF
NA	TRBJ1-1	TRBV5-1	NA	TGCGCCAGCAGCTTGGCCACAGGGAGAACTGAAGCTTTCTTT	CASSLATGRTEAFF
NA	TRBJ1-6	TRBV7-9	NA	TGTGCCAGCAGCTTTCCCGGGGATAATTCACCCCTCCACTTT	CASSFPGDNSPLHF
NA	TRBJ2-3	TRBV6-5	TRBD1	TGTGCCAGCAGGGACGGACAGGGGACAGATACGCAGTATTTT	CASRDGQGTDTQYF
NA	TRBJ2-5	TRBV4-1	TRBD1	TGCGCCAGCAGCCAAGATCCGGTGGACAGGGCCTGGGGGGAGACCCAGTACTTC	CASSQDPVDRAWGETQYF
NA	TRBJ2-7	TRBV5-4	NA	TGTGCCAGCAGCTTGCGCCAGAGGTCCTACGAGCAGTACTTC	CASSLRQRSYEQYF
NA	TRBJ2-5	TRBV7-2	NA	TGTGCCAGCAGCCGGGGGAGCCGGGAGACCCAGTACTTC	CASSRGSRETQYF
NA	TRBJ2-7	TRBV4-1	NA	TGCGCCAGCAGCCACGGGGATCCCTACGAGCAGTACTTC	CASSHGDPYEQYF
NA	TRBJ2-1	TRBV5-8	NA	TGTGCCAGCAGCTTGGGAGGTCCGAACAATGAGCAGTTCTTC	CASSLGGPNNEQFF
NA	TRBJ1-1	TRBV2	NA	TGTGCCAGCAGTGAAACAGGAACTGAAGCTTTCTTT	CASSETGTEAFF
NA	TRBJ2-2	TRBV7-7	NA	TGTGCCAGCAGCCCCCGACTAGAGGGCGGGGAGCTGTTTTTT	CASSPRLEGGELFF
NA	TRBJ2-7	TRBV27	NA	TGTGCCAGCAGTAAGACAGGAATGGTTTACGAGCAGTACTTC	CASSKTGMVYEQYF
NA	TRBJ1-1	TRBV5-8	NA	TGTGCCAGCAGCTTGGAAGTAGTGAGGACTGAAGCTTTCTTT	CASSLEVVRTEAFF
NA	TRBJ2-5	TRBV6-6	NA	TGTGCCAGCACGGGGATTGGAAGTCGGACCCAGTACTTC	CASTGIGSRTQYF
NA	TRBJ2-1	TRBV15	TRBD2	TGTGCCACCAGCAGGGAGGGACTAGCGGGAGGGGCCGAGGATCGGTTCTTC	CATSREGLAGGAEDRFF
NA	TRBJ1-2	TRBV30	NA	TGTGCCTGGAGTGTAGGAGGGGTTGGCTACACCTTC	CAWSVGGVGYTF
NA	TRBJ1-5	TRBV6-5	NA	TGTGCCAGCAGTCTGGACTGGAAACAGCCCCAGCATTTT	CASSLDWKQPQHF
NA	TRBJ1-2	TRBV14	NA	TGTGCCAGCAGCCTACAGAGTGCCTATGGCTACACCTTC	CASSLQSAYGYTF
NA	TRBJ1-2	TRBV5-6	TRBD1	TGTGCCAGCAGCAGCAGGACAGGGGCCTATCGCTACACCTTC	CASSSRTGAYRYTF
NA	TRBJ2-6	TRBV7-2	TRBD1	TGTGCCAGCAGCTTGACAGGGTCTGGGGCCAACGTCCTGACTTTC	CASSLTGSGANVLTF
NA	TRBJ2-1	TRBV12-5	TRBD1	TGTGCTAGTGGTTTGGGGGTGGGACAGGGCAATGAGCAGTTCTTC	CASGLGVGQGNEQFF
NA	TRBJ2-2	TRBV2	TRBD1	TGTGCCAGCAGCGAGACAGGGAGAGGTGCCGGGGAGCTGTTTTTT	CASSETGRGAGELFF
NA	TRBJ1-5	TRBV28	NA	TGTGCCAGCAGTCCCCAGGCCCCACCACGGAGCAATCAGCCCCAGCATTTT	CASSPQAPPRSNQPQHF
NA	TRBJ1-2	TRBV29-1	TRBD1	TGCAGCGTTGTCGACAGGGACCATTTCTATGGCTACACCTTC	CSVVDRDHFYGYTF
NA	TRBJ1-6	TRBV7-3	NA	TGTGCCAGCAGCTTAAAGGGGTATAATTCACCCCTCCACTTT	CASSLKGYNSPLHF
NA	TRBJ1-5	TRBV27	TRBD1	TGTGCCAGCAGTCCCCTCACCGGGACAGGGACCTTTGCGCGCAATCAGCCCCAGCATTTT	CASSPLTGTGTFARNQPQHF
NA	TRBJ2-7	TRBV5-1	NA	TGCGCCAGCAGCTTATCCCAGGGCCCCTACGAGCAGTACTTC	CASSLSQGPYEQYF
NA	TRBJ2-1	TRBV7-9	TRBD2	TGTGCCAGCACCCGGGGGGAGGGAAGAGAGCAGTTCTTC	CASTRGEGREQFF
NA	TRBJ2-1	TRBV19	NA	TGTGCCAGTAGTAGTCAGGGGAACTACAATGAGCAGTTCTTC	CASSSQGNYNEQFF
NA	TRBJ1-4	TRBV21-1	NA	TGTGCCAGCGGGCTAACTAATGAAAAACTGTTTTTT	CASGLTNEKLFF
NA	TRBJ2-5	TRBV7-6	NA	TGTGCCAGCAGCGGCTCGCAAGAGACCCAGTACTTC	CASSGSQETQYF
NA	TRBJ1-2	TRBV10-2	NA	TGCGCCGGATCCCAGGGGAGCTATGGCTACACCTTC	CAGSQGSYGYTF
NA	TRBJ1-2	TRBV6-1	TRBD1	TGTGCCAGCAGTGAGCGAGGTGCCAGGGACAGATATGGCTACACCTTC	CASSERGARDRYGYTF
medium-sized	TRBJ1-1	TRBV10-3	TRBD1	TGTGCCATCAGTGAGTTTTGGGACAGGGGAAACACTGAAGCTTTCTTT	CAISEFWDRGNTEAFF
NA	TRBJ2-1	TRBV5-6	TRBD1	TGTGCCAGCAGCTTGTTACAGGGGTTTCAGTTCTTC	CASSLLQGFQFF
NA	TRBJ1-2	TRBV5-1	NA	TGCGCCAGCAGCTTGGACTGGGGGGTAGATGGCTACACCTTC	CASSLDWGVDGYTF
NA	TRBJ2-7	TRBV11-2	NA	TGTGCCAGCAGGGGCCTGAGGGTTCACGAGCAGTACTTC	CASRGLRVHEQYF
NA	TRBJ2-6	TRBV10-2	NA	TGCGCCAGCAGTGAGTCGACAAGCTCTGGGGCCAACGTCCTGACTTTC	CASSESTSSGANVLTF
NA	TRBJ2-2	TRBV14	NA	TGTGCCAGCAGCCCCCGACAGGCCACCGGGGAGCTGTTTTTT	CASSPRQATGELFF
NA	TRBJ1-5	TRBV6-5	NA	TGTGCCAGCAGTTACTCCCCGGCGGGGAGCAATCAGCCCCAGCATTTT	CASSYSPAGSNQPQHF
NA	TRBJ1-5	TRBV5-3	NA	TGTGCCAGAAGTGCACCGGGACACCTTAGCAATCAGCCCCAGCATTTT	CARSAPGHLSNQPQHF